A few counts support the clone carrying this T cell receptor beta chain. Antigen unknown. Treatment indicated: approximately 18 received Ad26.COV2.S at low or high dose, single or two shots; 5 received placebo; per-sample allocation not given. Collection of samples fell on day 63 after the first vaccine or placebo injection. Trimming removed 4 bases at V and 4 bases at J, with 8 bases between. CDR3 size: 14 residues. Germline V CDR1 and CDR2: SEHNR, FQNEAQ (reference sequence). TCRdb's copy holds only in-frame clones and misses some; the assay was immunoSEQ multiplex PCR. The table lists about 440,000 clones, 90% of them singletons. The data originate from a study of Ad26.COV2.S vaccination and SARS-CoV-2 variants. About the research overall: It was the COV1001 Ad26.COV2.S trial arm that included the donor.

Study outcomes and limitations: Reported post-vaccination CD8+ and CD4+ T cell responses to spike showed substantial breadth.

This TCR was recovered from a person aged 18-65 years who received the Ad26.COV2.S COVID-19 vaccine or a placebo. This material consisted of peripheral blood, taken in a trial of Ad26.COV2.S vaccine versus placebo. The V and J genes are TRBV7-9 and TRBJ1-6; a weak D match, TRBD1 (5 bases). CDR3 protein: CASSSTGYNSPLHF. The CDR3 region has the DNA TGTGCCAGCAGCTCTACAGGTTATAATTCACCCCTCCACTTT.